A selection of T cell receptor beta chains follows, all from one sample in a study of neoadjuvant anti-PD-1 for oral cavity cancer. TCRdb's copy holds only in-frame clones and misses some; the assay was immunoSEQ multiplex PCR. The sample has 9,500 to 15,000 clones, about 64% seen once. Here the sequenced sample was PBMCs, taken after nivolumab (anti-PD-1) treatment. These TCRs come from a person aged 35-80 years with oral cavity squamous cell carcinoma. Both conserved end residues are part of each CDR3. D genes are given only for firm matches. Clone size, where shown, is once, few, many, or a class for clones that have expanded.

V gene	D gene	clone size	J gene	CDR3 DNA	CDR3 protein
TRBV5-6	.	medium-sized	TRBJ1-6	TGTGCCAGCAGCTTGACAGGGATTTCACCCCTCCACTTT	CASSLTGISPLHF
TRBV7-9	TRBD1	once	TRBJ2-7	TGTGCCAGCAGCTGGGGACAGGGAACCTACGAGCAGTACTTC	CASSWGQGTYEQYF
TRBV19	.	few	TRBJ1-2	TGTGCCAGTAGCCCCGTGGGGTACTATGGCTACACCTTC	CASSPVGYYGYTF
TRBV5-6	.	.	TRBJ1-3	TGTGCCAGCAGCTCACTGGGGACCTTGACAAACACCATATATTTT	CASSSLGTLTNTIYF
TRBV7-9	.	.	TRBJ1-6	TGTGCCAGCAGCTTAAAGCGTCACACCACGAATTCACCCCTCCACTTT	CASSLKRHTTNSPLHF
TRBV27	.	.	TRBJ1-2	TGTGCCAGCGCTCCCGGACAGAGCTATGGCTACACCTTC	CASAPGQSYGYTF
TRBV19	.	.	TRBJ1-6	TGTGCCAGTAGGGAGGAGAGCTCCTATAATTCACCCCTCCACTTT	CASREESSYNSPLHF
TRBV27	TRBD2	.	TRBJ2-3	TGTGCCAGCAGTTTATTCGGCCAGCGGGGGGGTCCAGATACGCAGTATTTT	CASSLFGQRGGPDTQYF
TRBV6-1	.	.	TRBJ2-2	TGTGCCAGCAGTCCGCCGGGCGATACCGGGGAGCTGTTTTTT	CASSPPGDTGELFF
TRBV9	.	.	TRBJ2-3	TGTGCCAGCAGCGTAGAGCACGGAGTGGGGGGCACAGATACGCAGTATTTT	CASSVEHGVGGTDTQYF
TRBV5-6	.	once	TRBJ2-3	TGTGCCAGCAGCTTGGCCGCAGATACGCAGTATTTT	CASSLAADTQYF
TRBV25-1	TRBD2	.	TRBJ2-5	TGTGCCAGCAGTGTTGTAGCGGGGGCGGGGGAGACCCAGTACTTC	CASSVVAGAGETQYF
TRBV2	TRBD2	.	TRBJ2-1	TGTGCCAGCACCGCAAGGCCCGGGAGGAAGGGCTACAATGAGCAGTTCTTC	CASTARPGRKGYNEQFF